The clone carrying this T cell receptor (beta chain) showed up just a few times. Its antigen is unknown. TCRdb analysed the reads with MiXCR anew, one entry per CDR3 protein. The table records about 830,000 distinct CDR3 sequences, approximately 32% of them present only once. The data belong to a study of T cell repertoires in cytomegalovirus infection. Study in general: The authors used CMV epitopes that were HLA-C-restricted (recently identified) and HLA-B-restricted (well studied). Both a matching HLA type and CMV infection were indicated by public TCR beta signatures. Overall study findings and caveats: Public TCR beta family frequency separated CMV-and-HLA carriers, including in an independent cohort. In two of eight donors, the top clonotype was HLA-C-restricted CMV-specific.

This sequence was found in a human donor in good health (CMV status not recorded). Some clones in this sample may be carry-over from other donors' samples. This specimen was cultured CD8+ T cells from PBMCs, taken from culture after CMV antigen stimulation.

CDR3 sequence reads: CASNTGAYYGYTF. The CDR3 coding sequence is TGTGCCAGCAACACAGGGGCCTACTATGGCTACACCTTC. The V gene is TRBV7-9, the J gene TRBJ1-2, with 7 bases aligning to TRBD1. The CDR3 is made up of 13 amino acids. Losses at the gene ends were 7 bases for V and 3 bases for J; bases not matched to a gene: 5. Germline V lookup: CDR1 SEHNR, CDR2 FQNEAQ (reference sequence).